These 2 T cell receptor beta chains originate from one sample sequenced in a study of blood T cells in healthy people across ages. The authors ran a second PCR of about 7 to 11 cycles using a sample-barcoded 5' primer and a J-beta primer mix. Each CDR3 protein gets one entry after TCRdb re-called the 5' RACE reads with MiXCR. In the table there are some 670,000 distinct CDR3 sequences, approximately 52% of which are singletons. Sequenced material: blood. All receptors derive from a woman over 75 in good health.

This chain connects TRBV6-6 to TRBJ2-5; TRBD2 aligns across 13 bases. The assigned J gene may be wrong: the sequence end matches TRBJ2-7 better. The CDR3 sequence is 15 residues long. The germline V gene encodes CDR1 MNHNY and CDR2 SVGAGI (reference sequence). CDR3 sequence: CASSPTSGRIYEQYF. The CDR3 coding sequence is TGTGCCAGCAGTCCGACTAGCGGGAGGATCTACGAGCAGTACTTC.

For this clonotype: One base away lies a much larger clone, so this may be a sequencing read error. The CDR3 DNA is TGTGCCAGCAGCCCGTACGACAGGTCCCCCTACGATGAGCAGTTCTTC. Its protein is CASSPYDRSPYDEQFF. The chain carries TRBV3-1 and TRBJ2-1, with D possibly TRBD1 on 6 matching bases. Germline lookup yields CDR1 LGHDT and CDR2 YNNKEL (reference sequence). The CDR3 contains 16 residues.